Listed here are 17 T cell receptor beta chains from one sample, sequenced in a study of blood T cell repertoires in COVID-19. The protocol was immunoSEQ multiplex PCR, while the TCRdb copy is restricted to in-frame clones and leaves out a portion. Altogether about 180,000 clones are present, 81% being singletons, with the ten largest covering approximately 12%. Sequencing was carried out using peripheral blood. These receptors were taken from a woman of 80 years or more with COVID-19, enrolled during active disease.

V and J are TRBV18 and TRBJ2-5; TRBD2 aligns across 16 bases. CDR3 length: 17 amino acids. The junction had 5 bases not matched to a gene; V was cut back by 3 bases and J by 4 bases. CDR1 and CDR2 (germline): KGHSH, LQKENI. CDR3 sequence reads: CASSPGLAGGPGETQYF. CDR3 nucleotide sequence: TGTGCCAGCTCACCGGGACTAGCGGGGGGGCCCGGAGAGACCCAGTACTTC.

This clone was detected only a few times. The CDR3 spells CASSYRRDGELFF. CDR3 in DNA: TGTGCCAGCAGTTACCGGAGGGACGGGGAGCTGTTTTTT. The genes are TRBV6-2 or TRBV6-3 and TRBJ2-2; D perhaps matches TRBD2 (6 bases). The V gene lost 2 bases and the J gene lost 7 bases, with 8 bases spanning the gap. Germline assignment: CDR1 MNHEY and CDR2 SVGEGT. The CDR3 is 13 residues long.

The rearrangement links TRBV5-1 to TRBJ2-1, with 10 bases lining up with TRBD2. Germline V gene data show CDR1 as SGHRS and CDR2 as YFSETQ. The CDR3 length is 16 residues. V shed 4 bases and J 7 bases; nucleotides not matched to a gene: 11. The CDR3 reads CASSLTSGTSWNEQFF. The CDR3, as DNA: TGCGCCAGCAGCCTAACTAGCGGGACGTCTTGGAATGAGCAGTTCTTC. Full variable domain (missing parts from reference TRBV5-1 and TRBJ2-1): KAGVTQTPRYLIKTRGQQVTLSCSPISGHRSVSWYQQTPGQGLQFLFEYFSETQRNKGNFPGRFSGRQFSNSRSEMNVSTLELGDSALYLCASSLTSGTSWNEQFFGPGTRLTVL.

The chain uses TRBV3-1 (or the pseudogene TRBV3-2) and TRBJ1-4; the match to TRBD1 covers 7 bases. V lost 1 base to trimming and J lost 8 bases; unmatched junction nucleotides: 4. Germline V lookup: CDR1 LGHDT, CDR2 YNNKEL (reference sequence). CDR3 length equals 14 residues. This CDR3 reads CASSQAGGDEKLFF. The CDR3 DNA follows: TGTGCCAGCAGCCAAGCAGGGGGAGACGAAAAACTGTTTTTT.

The chain recombines TRBV27 with TRBJ1-1, with D tentatively TRBD1 (6 bases). The CDR3 is made up of 14 amino acids. The germline CDR1 and CDR2 sequences are MNHEY and SMNVEV (reference sequence). The V end lost 5 bases, the J end lost 4 bases, and 14 bases lay between the germline ends. This CDR3 is CASSLKTGLTEAFF. The CDR3 bases are TGTGCCAGCAGTCTTAAGACAGGTCTCACTGAAGCTTTCTTT.

The rearrangement joins TRBV7-8 to TRBJ1-4; tentatively, D is TRBD1 (6 bases). This CDR3 has 15 amino acids. Germline V gene sequence: CDR1 SGHVS, CDR2 FQNEAQ. With 0 bases removed from V and 8 bases from J, the gap between germline ends came to 13 bases. CDR3: CASSLALGGNEKLFF. The CDR3 bases are TGTGCCAGCAGCTTAGCGCTAGGGGGAAACGAAAAACTGTTTTTT.

The chain carries TRBV4-2 and TRBJ2-7; 7 bases are shared with TRBD1. Per germline, CDR1 LGHNA and CDR2 YNFKEQ. With V trimmed by 1 base and J by 0 bases, 3 bases remained unmatched. The CDR3 has 15 residues. The chain's CDR3 is CASSQVWDSSYEQYF. As DNA, the CDR3 is TGTGCCAGCAGCCAAGTTTGGGACAGCTCCTACGAGCAGTACTTC.

The table lists this clone with a few counts. V gene TRBV5-1 combines with J gene TRBJ1-6, with no clear D. The CDR3 consists of 14 residues. Germline CDR1 SGHRS, CDR2 YFSETQ. V shed 1 base and J shed 12 bases, with 14 bases lying between them. CDR3 in DNA: TGCGCCAGCAGCTTGAGCGGCCCCGACGGACCCCTCCACTTT. Its protein product is CASSLSGPDGPLHF. The variable domain in full, completed from reference TRBV5-1 and TRBJ1-6, reads KAGVTQTPRYLIKTRGQQVTLSCSPISGHRSVSWYQQTPGQGLQFLFEYFSETQRNKGNFPGRFSGRQFSNSRSEMNVSTLELGDSALYLCASSLSGPDGPLHFGNGTRLTVT.

The CDR3, as DNA: TGTGCCAGCAGTTACGGGCAATCTGCGGGCTCCTACGAGCAGTACTTC. It is translated as CASSYGQSAGSYEQYF. The V gene is TRBV6-6, the J gene TRBJ2-7, with a tentative D call TRBD2 (5 bases). The V end lost 2 bases, the J end lost 0 bases, and 14 bases lay between the germline ends. The CDR3 loop spans 16 amino acids. The germline V gene encodes CDR1 MNHNY and CDR2 SVGAGI (reference sequence).

The CDR3 DNA reads TGTGCCAGCAGCTCCCGACTGGGTATTAATGAGCAGTTCTTC. Amino acids: CASSSRLGINEQFF. This sequence joins TRBV27 and TRBJ2-1; D is unresolved. Trimming stripped 6 bases from V and 7 bases from J, with 16 bases between. The CDR3 runs 14 residues. Germline V gene lookup returns CDR1 MNHEY and CDR2 SMNVEV (reference sequence).

The chain links TRBV2 to TRBJ2-7, with a tentative D call TRBD2 (7 bases). The length of the CDR3 is 17 residues. Deletions cut 2 bases from V and 3 bases from J, with 20 bases between. Germline V CDR1 and CDR2: SNHLY, FYNNEI. CDR3 nucleotide sequence: TGTGCCAGCAGTGAATGGGGGGGGCTGGCTACACACTACGAGCAGTACTTC. Amino acids: CASSEWGGLATHYEQYF.

The chain links TRBV18 to TRBJ2-3, with D perhaps TRBD1 (6 bases). CDR3 length: 16 amino acids. Germline V gives CDR1 KGHSH, CDR2 LQKENI. V dropped 4 bases and J dropped 0 bases, with 14 bases sitting between them. The CDR3 region is CASSREMGASTDTQYF. The DNA for the CDR3 is TGTGCCAGCTCACGGGAGATGGGGGCTAGCACAGATACGCAGTATTTT.

This clone has just one count. V usage is TRBV19 and J usage is TRBJ2-1, with D tentatively TRBD1 (5 bases). Germline CDR1 and CDR2: LNHDA and SQIVND (reference sequence). The CDR3 spans 14 residues. Between the trimmed V and J ends, which lost 8 bases and 4 bases, there was a span of 15 bases. The CDR3 is CASQDRTGYNEQFF. In nucleotides, the CDR3 is TGTGCCAGTCAAGACAGAACCGGGTACAATGAGCAGTTCTTC.

This sequence joins TRBV6-6 and TRBJ2-2; D is unclear. The CDR3 loop spans 16 amino acids. CDR1 and CDR2 from the germline V gene are MNHNY and SVGAGI (reference sequence). The V gene lost 0 bases and the J gene lost 6 bases, with 14 bases spanning the gap. The CDR3 bases are TGTGCCAGCAGTTACTCCGGCGCGGCCTACGCCGGGGAGCTGTTTTTT. Amino acid sequence: CASSYSGAAYAGELFF.

The rearrangement joins TRBV3-1 (or the pseudogene TRBV3-2) to TRBJ2-3, with D possibly being TRBD2 (7 bases). V was clipped by 1 base and J by 2 bases, with 13 bases between them. In germline, CDR1 is LGHDT, CDR2 YNNKEL (reference sequence). The CDR3 sequence is 16 residues long. The DNA for the CDR3 is TGTGCCAGCAGCCAAGGGGGAGGGGACATCACAGATACGCAGTATTTT. This encodes CASSQGGGDITDTQYF.

The chain recombines TRBV6-1 with TRBJ1-5; 9 nucleotides line up with TRBD1. Germline V gene lookup returns CDR1 MNHNS and CDR2 SASEGT. The CDR3 is 18 amino acids. J was trimmed by 0 bases and V by 0 bases; bases with no gene match: 6. The chain's CDR3 is CASSEAWTGAVSNQPQHF. The DNA for the CDR3 is TGTGCCAGCAGTGAAGCCTGGACAGGGGCGGTTAGCAATCAGCCCCAGCATTTT.

V and J are TRBV2 and TRBJ2-3, with 8 bases identical to TRBD1. V lost 6 bases to trimming and J lost 1 base; unmatched junction nucleotides: 12. Germline V gene lookup returns CDR1 SNHLY and CDR2 FYNNEI. This CDR3 is 17 amino acids long. CDR3 loop: CASRRTGTGGGTDTQYF. In nucleotides, the CDR3 is TGTGCCAGCAGGCGTACCGGGACAGGCGGAGGCACAGATACGCAGTATTTT.